This T cell receptor beta chain stems from a study of shared clonotypes between healthy human individuals. Background on the study: Each donor had three CD4 naive, three CD4 memory, two CD8 naive and one CD8 memory plate.

The assay was immunoSEQ multiplex PCR, and TCRdb's table has in-frame clones only and misses some. The profile covers 950,000 to 1,300,000 clones, with about 77% appearing a single time and over 1.3% taken by the ten largest. As regards this clone: Its antigen remains unknown.

Study-wide results and limits: The study found roughly 5% of naive CD4 clonotypes shared across a few donors.

The sequenced material came from memory CD4+ T cells sorted from blood. Subset of the sample: CD45RA-negative fraction. The clonotype comes from a man younger than 35 in good health.

In nucleotides, the CDR3 is TGTGCCAGCAGTGACCGGCAGGGAATGAACACCGGGGAGCTGTTTTTT. Protein product: CASSDRQGMNTGELFF. This chain connects TRBV6-1 to TRBJ2-2; a weak D match, TRBD1 (5 bases). The CDR3 length is 16 residues. Trimming removed 3 bases at V and 1 base at J, with 12 bases between. The germline CDR1 and CDR2 sequences are MNHNS and SASEGT.